This T cell receptor (beta chain) originates from a study of T cells in pancreatic ductal adenocarcinoma. Study-wide results and limits: Blood had more productive templates and roughly 8-fold more unique clonotypes than tumor. Tumors hold more CD45RO+ effector T cells, which may bias toward lower diversity. Blood clonality (about 0.072) did not differ significantly from tumor (approximately 0.12).

Selected pancreatic ductal adenocarcinoma patients had undergone surgery without neoadjuvant therapy. Here immunoSEQ multiplex PCR was the method, and the copy in TCRdb shows in-frame clones only, minus some. The sample yields some 16,000 clones, approximately 91% seen once. This clone was counted between two and nine times. The antigen is not known. The CDR3 has 18 residues. The V gene's germline CDR1 is SGHKS and CDR2 YYEKEE (reference sequence). V trimming: 0 bases; J trimming: 4 bases; junction bases outside the gene matches: 13. The genes are TRBV5-5 and TRBJ1-2; 9 bases map to TRBD1. The source material was PBMCs. This clonotype was obtained from a human donor with pancreatic ductal adenocarcinoma. CDR3 sequence: CASSLGVGRDRVLYGYTF. The CDR3 DNA sequence: TGTGCCAGCAGCTTGGGAGTTGGTCGGGACAGGGTCCTCTATGGCTACACCTTC.